These 2 T cell receptor beta chains share one sample of origin, sequenced in a study of blood T cell repertoires in COVID-19. Here immunoSEQ multiplex PCR was the method, and the copy in TCRdb shows in-frame clones only, minus some. The sample has 45,000 or so clones; 80% are singletons. Sample: peripheral blood. The receptors stem from a man aged 65 to 79 with acute or convalescent COVID-19.

The rearrangement links TRBV15 to TRBJ2-7, with D possibly being TRBD2 (6 bases). V lost 1 base to trimming and J lost 7 bases, with 14 bases between them. Looked up from germline, CDR1 is LNHNV and CDR2 is YYDKDF (reference sequence). The CDR3 consists of 14 residues. DNA for the CDR3: TGTGCCACCAGCAGAGTGAGGGACTCCCATGAGCAGTACTTC. It yields the protein CATSRVRDSHEQYF.

Here the CDR3 reads CASSLLDRVPYNSPLHF. The CDR3 DNA sequence: TGTGCCAGCTCACTCTTGGACAGGGTCCCCTATAATTCACCCCTCCACTTT. The V gene is TRBV18, the J gene TRBJ1-6; TRBD1 matches at 8 bases. The ends lost 4 bases at V and 2 bases at J; junction bases unmatched: 7. CDR1 and CDR2 (germline): KGHSH, LQKENI. The CDR3 has 17 residues. The full variable domain, completed using reference TRBV18 and TRBJ1-6, is NAGVMQNPRHLVRRRGQEARLRCSPMKGHSHVYWYRQLPEEGLKFMVYLQKENIIDESGMPKERFSAEFPKEGPSILRIQQVVRGDSAAYFCASSLLDRVPYNSPLHFGNGTRLTVT.